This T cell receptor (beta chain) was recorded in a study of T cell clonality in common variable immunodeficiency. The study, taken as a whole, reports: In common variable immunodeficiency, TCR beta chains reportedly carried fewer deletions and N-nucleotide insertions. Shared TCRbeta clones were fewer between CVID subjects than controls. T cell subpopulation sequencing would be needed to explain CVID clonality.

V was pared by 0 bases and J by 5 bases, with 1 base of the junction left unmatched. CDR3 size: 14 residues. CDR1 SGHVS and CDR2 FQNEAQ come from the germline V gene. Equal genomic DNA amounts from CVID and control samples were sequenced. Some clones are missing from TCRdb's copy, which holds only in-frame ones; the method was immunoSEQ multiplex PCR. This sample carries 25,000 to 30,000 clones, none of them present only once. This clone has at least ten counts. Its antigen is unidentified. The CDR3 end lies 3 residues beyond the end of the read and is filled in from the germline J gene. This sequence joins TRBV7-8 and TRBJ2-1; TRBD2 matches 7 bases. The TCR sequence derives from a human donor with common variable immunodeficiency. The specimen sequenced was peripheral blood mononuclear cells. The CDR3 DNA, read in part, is TGTGCCAGCAGCTTAGCGCTAGCGGACAATGAG. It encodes CASSLALADNE. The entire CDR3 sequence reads CASSLALADNEQFF.